Listed below are T cell receptor beta chains from one sample, sequenced in a study of OX40 agonist ivuxolimab in advanced cancers. Produced via immunoSEQ multiplex PCR; TCRdb's table is partial and in-frame only. The sample includes roughly 58,000 clones, 85% to 95% of them seen just once. The sample consisted of CD4+ or CD8+ T cells sorted from blood, taken in a trial of the OX40 agonist ivuxolimab. Receptors originate from an adult with an advanced solid tumor such as melanoma, head and neck, liver or kidney cancer. Both conserved end residues are part of each CDR3. Fields, in order: V gene, D gene, J gene, clone size, CDR3 DNA, CDR3 protein. The D gene is left open where the match is weak. Clone size is shown for a subset of rows, as once, few, many or a class of expanded clone.

v_gene: TRBV30; d_gene: .; j_gene: TRBJ1-4; abundance: .; CDR3nt: TGTGCCTGGAGAGATAACTATGCAACTAATGAAAAACTGTTTTTT; CDR3aa: CAWRDNYATNEKLFF
v_gene: TRBV5-1; d_gene: .; j_gene: TRBJ2-7; abundance: .; CDR3nt: TGCGCCAGCAGCCCCGTGGGGCTAACCTACGAGCAGTACTTC; CDR3aa: CASSPVGLTYEQYF
v_gene: TRBV6-5; d_gene: .; j_gene: TRBJ1-1; abundance: .; CDR3nt: TGTGCCAGCAGTTATGACGGCTTGAACACTGAAGCTTTCTTT; CDR3aa: CASSYDGLNTEAFF
v_gene: TRBV29-1; d_gene: .; j_gene: TRBJ1-2; abundance: .; CDR3nt: TGCAGCGTTGAAGATTTTTTAGACAGGCGTTTTGGCTACACCTTC; CDR3aa: CSVEDFLDRRFGYTF
v_gene: TRBV4-2; d_gene: TRBD2; j_gene: TRBJ2-1; abundance: .; CDR3nt: TGTGCCAGCAGCCAACTACTGATACTAGCGGAGGGTGAGGGGGTGCAGTTCTTC; CDR3aa: CASSQLLILAEGEGVQFF
v_gene: TRBV9; d_gene: TRBD1; j_gene: TRBJ2-2; abundance: .; CDR3nt: TGTGCCAGCAGCGTGCGCCGGGACAGGGGCAACACCGGGGAGCTGTTTTTT; CDR3aa: CASSVRRDRGNTGELFF
v_gene: TRBV10-3; d_gene: .; j_gene: TRBJ1-1; abundance: .; CDR3nt: TGTGCCATTAAGGGGGGATCCATGAACACTGAAGCTTTCTTT; CDR3aa: CAIKGGSMNTEAFF
v_gene: TRBV6-5; d_gene: .; j_gene: TRBJ1-5; abundance: .; CDR3nt: TGTGCCAGTAAAAGAGTGGACGGTGAGACCCAGCCCCAGCATTTT; CDR3aa: CASKRVDGETQPQHF
v_gene: TRBV29-1; d_gene: .; j_gene: TRBJ2-6; abundance: once; CDR3nt: TGCAGCGTCTGGACAGTTACCTACTCTGGGGCCAACGTCCTGACTTTC; CDR3aa: CSVWTVTYSGANVLTF
v_gene: TRBV7-3; d_gene: TRBD1; j_gene: TRBJ2-3; abundance: once; CDR3nt: TGTGCCAGCATCCTAGGGGACAGGGGTAATGCAGATACGCAGTATTTT; CDR3aa: CASILGDRGNADTQYF
v_gene: TRBV5-4; d_gene: .; j_gene: TRBJ2-2; abundance: .; CDR3nt: TGTGCCAGCGGACGGGATTCTACTCCGAACACCGGGGAGCTGTTTTTT; CDR3aa: CASGRDSTPNTGELFF
v_gene: TRBV29-1; d_gene: .; j_gene: TRBJ1-2; abundance: .; CDR3nt: TGCAGCGTTGAAGTTAGGGCGTTATCTGACTATGGCTACACCTTC; CDR3aa: CSVEVRALSDYGYTF
v_gene: TRBV7-9; d_gene: TRBD1; j_gene: TRBJ2-3; abundance: .; CDR3nt: TGTGCCAGCAGCGACTTGACAGGGGAGGCAGATACGCAGTATTTT; CDR3aa: CASSDLTGEADTQYF
v_gene: TRBV4-1; d_gene: .; j_gene: TRBJ1-1; abundance: once; CDR3nt: TGCGCCAGCAGCCAAGGGGCCACTGAAGCTTTCTTT; CDR3aa: CASSQGATEAFF
v_gene: TRBV28; d_gene: .; j_gene: TRBJ2-1; abundance: few; CDR3nt: TGTGCCAGCAGTCTTCCATCTTTGACGGGTAACTCCTACAATGAGCAGTTCTTC; CDR3aa: CASSLPSLTGNSYNEQFF
v_gene: TRBV19; d_gene: .; j_gene: TRBJ2-7; abundance: .; CDR3nt: TGTGCCAGTAGTATAGCGCTAGCGCCTGCTAGGTACGAGCAGTACTTC; CDR3aa: CASSIALAPARYEQYF
v_gene: TRBV7-6; d_gene: TRBD2; j_gene: TRBJ2-1; abundance: .; CDR3nt: TGTGCCAGCAGCCCAGCACTAGCGGGGTACAATGAGCAGTTCTTC; CDR3aa: CASSPALAGYNEQFF
v_gene: TRBV19; d_gene: .; j_gene: TRBJ1-2; abundance: .; CDR3nt: TGTGCCAGTAGCCTGGCCCCGACAGGAGGGGGCTACACCTTC; CDR3aa: CASSLAPTGGGYTF
v_gene: TRBV18; d_gene: TRBD1; j_gene: TRBJ2-3; abundance: .; CDR3nt: TGTGCCAGCTCACAAAGGACAGGGGAGCCCCCCGCCAGCGGGAATACGCAGTATTTT; CDR3aa: CASSQRTGEPPASGNTQYF
v_gene: TRBV7-9; d_gene: TRBD2; j_gene: TRBJ2-7; abundance: .; CDR3nt: TGTGCCAGCAGCTTAGCTTACTTAGCGGGCCAATCCTACGAGCAGTACTTC; CDR3aa: CASSLAYLAGQSYEQYF
v_gene: TRBV6-5; d_gene: TRBD1; j_gene: TRBJ1-5; abundance: .; CDR3nt: TGTGCCAGCAGTCCCGGGACAGGGGGTAATCAGCCCCAGCATTTT; CDR3aa: CASSPGTGGNQPQHF
v_gene: TRBV11-2; d_gene: .; j_gene: TRBJ2-1; abundance: .; CDR3nt: TGTGCCAGCAGCTTAGAAAGGGGCAAGAGTTTCTTC; CDR3aa: CASSLERGKSFF
v_gene: TRBV5-1; d_gene: .; j_gene: TRBJ2-7; abundance: .; CDR3nt: TGCGCCAGCAGCTTCTTCTACGACCTCTCCTACGAGCAGTACTTC; CDR3aa: CASSFFYDLSYEQYF
v_gene: TRBV25-1; d_gene: .; j_gene: TRBJ2-4; abundance: .; CDR3nt: TGTGCCAGCAGTGAACCCGGAAGAGGAGCCAGCATTCAGTACTTC; CDR3aa: CASSEPGRGASIQYF
v_gene: TRBV5-6; d_gene: .; j_gene: TRBJ2-3; abundance: .; CDR3nt: TGTGCCAGCAGCTTGGGACAGCCGGATACGCAGTATTTT; CDR3aa: CASSLGQPDTQYF
v_gene: TRBV4-3; d_gene: .; j_gene: TRBJ2-2; abundance: .; CDR3nt: TGCGCCAGCAGCCAAGACAGAGATTACACCGGGGAGCTGTTTTTT; CDR3aa: CASSQDRDYTGELFF
v_gene: TRBV7-9; d_gene: .; j_gene: TRBJ1-1; abundance: .; CDR3nt: TGTGCCAGCACCGGGGAGAACACTGAAGCTTTCTTT; CDR3aa: CASTGENTEAFF
v_gene: TRBV7-3; d_gene: .; j_gene: TRBJ2-2; abundance: .; CDR3nt: TGTGCCAGCAGCTTAATTGGTGGGGAGTACACCGGGGAGCTGTTTTTT; CDR3aa: CASSLIGGEYTGELFF
v_gene: TRBV18; d_gene: TRBD2; j_gene: TRBJ2-7; abundance: .; CDR3nt: TGTGCCAGCGAGACGACTAGCGGGAGACGGGAGCAGTACTTC; CDR3aa: CASETTSGRREQYF
v_gene: TRBV7-6; d_gene: TRBD2; j_gene: TRBJ2-7; abundance: .; CDR3nt: TGTGCCAGCAGTCTAGCGGGGCCCTACGAGCAGTACTTC; CDR3aa: CASSLAGPYEQYF
v_gene: TRBV28; d_gene: .; j_gene: TRBJ1-4; abundance: .; CDR3nt: TGTGCCAGCAGTTTGGGCAGGCTTAATGAAAAACTGTTTTTT; CDR3aa: CASSLGRLNEKLFF
v_gene: TRBV4-2; d_gene: .; j_gene: TRBJ2-1; abundance: .; CDR3nt: TGTGCCAGCAGCCAAGCGCCCCTAAGCGAAACCTACAATGAGCAGTTCTTC; CDR3aa: CASSQAPLSETYNEQFF
v_gene: TRBV7-9; d_gene: .; j_gene: TRBJ2-1; abundance: .; CDR3nt: TGTGCCAGCAGCTCCTTCACTACAGGTAACAATGAGCAGTTCTTC; CDR3aa: CASSSFTTGNNEQFF
v_gene: TRBV18; d_gene: .; j_gene: TRBJ2-3; abundance: .; CDR3nt: TGTGCCAGCTCACTCCGCGGGGGCATATCACCTTCAGGGACCCCCACAGATACGCAGTATTTT; CDR3aa: CASSLRGGISPSGTPTDTQYF
v_gene: TRBV30; d_gene: .; j_gene: TRBJ1-1; abundance: .; CDR3nt: TGTGCCTGGGGTGAGGTGAGGAACACTGAAGCTTTCTTT; CDR3aa: CAWGEVRNTEAFF
v_gene: TRBV6-1; d_gene: .; j_gene: TRBJ1-2; abundance: .; CDR3nt: TGTGCCAGCAGTGATAGTCGGACAGAGAATTCTAACTATGGCTACACCTTC; CDR3aa: CASSDSRTENSNYGYTF
v_gene: TRBV7-2; d_gene: .; j_gene: TRBJ2-1; abundance: .; CDR3nt: TGTGCCAGCAGCTGGCTCCACGGGAACAATGAGCAGTTCTTC; CDR3aa: CASSWLHGNNEQFF
v_gene: TRBV28; d_gene: .; j_gene: TRBJ2-2; abundance: .; CDR3nt: TGTGCCAGCAGCCTACGCAGGACGAACACCGGGGAGCTGTTTTTT; CDR3aa: CASSLRRTNTGELFF
v_gene: TRBV9; d_gene: .; j_gene: TRBJ2-7; abundance: .; CDR3nt: TGTGCCAGCAGCGAGACCTTGGAGGTTTACGAGCAGTACTTC; CDR3aa: CASSETLEVYEQYF
v_gene: TRBV6-1; d_gene: .; j_gene: TRBJ2-7; abundance: .; CDR3nt: TGTGCCAGTCAGGAAAAAGGACTTACCGCCTACGAGCAGTACTTC; CDR3aa: CASQEKGLTAYEQYF
v_gene: TRBV19; d_gene: .; j_gene: TRBJ1-5; abundance: .; CDR3nt: TGTGCCAGTAGTATAGACCCTCCGGGACGAATGTATAGCAATCAGCCCCAGCATTTT; CDR3aa: CASSIDPPGRMYSNQPQHF
v_gene: TRBV19; d_gene: .; j_gene: TRBJ2-1; abundance: once; CDR3nt: TGTGCCAGTAGTATAGGAACGACATCCTACAATGAGCAGTTCTTC; CDR3aa: CASSIGTTSYNEQFF
v_gene: TRBV15; d_gene: .; j_gene: TRBJ2-7; abundance: .; CDR3nt: TGTGCCACCAGCAATCCGCAGGACCCCTACGAGCAGTACTTC; CDR3aa: CATSNPQDPYEQYF
v_gene: TRBV10-3; d_gene: TRBD2; j_gene: TRBJ2-7; abundance: .; CDR3nt: TGTGCCATCAGAAGCGGGAGTTCCTACGAGCAGTACTTC; CDR3aa: CAIRSGSSYEQYF
v_gene: TRBV7-6; d_gene: TRBD1; j_gene: TRBJ2-7; abundance: .; CDR3nt: TGTGCCAGCAGCTCGACAGGGGGCGGCGAGCAGTACTTC; CDR3aa: CASSSTGGGEQYF
v_gene: TRBV6-1; d_gene: .; j_gene: TRBJ2-1; abundance: .; CDR3nt: TGTGCCAGCAGCGAAACTAGGGGGGGAAACAATGAGCAGTTCTTC; CDR3aa: CASSETRGGNNEQFF
v_gene: TRBV6-5; d_gene: .; j_gene: TRBJ2-2; abundance: .; CDR3nt: TGTGCCAGCAGAGAGGTTTTCGGGGAGCTGTTTTTT; CDR3aa: CASREVFGELFF
v_gene: TRBV4-1; d_gene: .; j_gene: TRBJ1-2; abundance: .; CDR3nt: TGCGCCATACAAAGCATCAGCGGCTACACCTTC; CDR3aa: CAIQSISGYTF
v_gene: TRBV29-1; d_gene: .; j_gene: TRBJ2-1; abundance: .; CDR3nt: TGCAGCGTCCGGGAGGAGCAGTTCTTC; CDR3aa: CSVREEQFF
v_gene: TRBV4-1; d_gene: .; j_gene: TRBJ2-3; abundance: .; CDR3nt: TGCGCCAGCAGCCAAGATGGGGTTCCTTTTAACACAGATACGCAGTATTTT; CDR3aa: CASSQDGVPFNTDTQYF
v_gene: TRBV19; d_gene: .; j_gene: TRBJ2-5; abundance: .; CDR3nt: TGTGCCAGTAGTGAAAGGGGTGAAGGCCAAGAGACCCAGTACTTC; CDR3aa: CASSERGEGQETQYF
v_gene: TRBV15; d_gene: .; j_gene: TRBJ1-1; abundance: .; CDR3nt: TGTGCCACCAGCAAGACAGGCCCTATGAACACTGAAGCTTTCTTT; CDR3aa: CATSKTGPMNTEAFF
v_gene: TRBV9; d_gene: .; j_gene: TRBJ2-7; abundance: .; CDR3nt: TGTGCCAGCAGCCCTGTGGTCGGGGCCTACGAGCAGTACTTC; CDR3aa: CASSPVVGAYEQYF
v_gene: TRBV7-6; d_gene: .; j_gene: TRBJ2-7; abundance: .; CDR3nt: TGTGCCAGCAGCCCAGCGGTGGGAGCTGAATACGAGCAGTACTTC; CDR3aa: CASSPAVGAEYEQYF
v_gene: TRBV29-1; d_gene: TRBD1; j_gene: TRBJ1-2; abundance: medium-sized; CDR3nt: TGCAGCGTTTTTGAGGGGGCGCCTGGCTACACCTTC; CDR3aa: CSVFEGAPGYTF
v_gene: TRBV11-3; d_gene: .; j_gene: TRBJ2-1; abundance: .; CDR3nt: TGTGCCAGCAGCTTTTTTCCAGGAGAAATCAATGAGCAGTTCTTC; CDR3aa: CASSFFPGEINEQFF
v_gene: TRBV27; d_gene: .; j_gene: TRBJ2-3; abundance: .; CDR3nt: TGTGCCAGCAGTTTCGTTAGCGGCACAGATACGCAGTATTTT; CDR3aa: CASSFVSGTDTQYF
v_gene: TRBV5-5; d_gene: .; j_gene: TRBJ2-7; abundance: .; CDR3nt: TGTGCCAGCAGCTTGGTGGTGGGAGCAACCTACGAGCAGTACTTC; CDR3aa: CASSLVVGATYEQYF
v_gene: TRBV4-3; d_gene: .; j_gene: TRBJ2-2; abundance: .; CDR3nt: TGCGCCAGCAGCCAAGTAGGGAACACCGGGGAGCTGTTTTTT; CDR3aa: CASSQVGNTGELFF